This TCR beta chain derives from a study of T cell repertoires in cytomegalovirus infection. Study background: Carrying CMV and the relevant HLA type showed in public TCR beta signatures. Study-wide findings and caveats: CMV-specific HLA-C-restricted TCR beta clonotypes dominated the ex vivo response. Frequencies of public TCR beta families were cumulated, and this identified carriers of CMV plus the relevant HLA.

This clonotype was counted many times. What it binds is not known. The germline V and J ends were trimmed by 4 bases and 0 bases, with 13 bases remaining between them. CDR1 SGHVS and CDR2 FNYEAQ come from the germline V gene. The CDR3 spans 16 residues. TCRdb fed the reads into MiXCR, producing one record per CDR3 protein. The repertoire holds 200,000 to 250,000 distinct CDR3 sequences, approximately 22% seen once, with around a sixth in the top ten. The chain employs TRBV7-6 and TRBJ2-1; D uncertain. What was sequenced was CD8+ T cells from PBMCs. This TCR derives from a human donor in good health (CMV status not recorded). Some clones in this sample may be carry-over from other donors' samples. CDR3 sequence reads: CASSSIDSFSYNEQFF. The DNA for the CDR3 is TGTGCCAGCAGCTCGATCGACTCCTTCTCCTACAATGAGCAGTTCTTC.